These 21 T cell receptor beta chains were sequenced from one sample in a study of cytomegalovirus exposure and HLA in healthy donors. Data came from immunoSEQ multiplex PCR; TCRdb stores just in-frame clones and leaves some out. The table shows 100,000 to 150,000 clones, with about 88% occurring only once. The sequenced material came from PBMCs. The receptor source for this set is a woman between 18 and 30 years old in good health and CMV-seronegative.

Only one count was recorded for this clone. CDR3 residues: CASSQDQAEQFF. DNA of the CDR3: TGCGCCAGCAGCCAAGATCAAGCGGAGCAGTTCTTC. V gene TRBV4-1 combines with J gene TRBJ2-1, with D unresolved. V was shortened by 0 bases and J by 10 bases, with 7 bases between the two germline ends. The length of the CDR3 is 12 residues. Germline CDR1 reads MGHRA; CDR2 reads YSYEKL.

The chain combines TRBV13 with TRBJ2-2; possibly TRBD2 for D (7 bases). V was trimmed by 0 bases and J by 4 bases, leaving 12 bases between them. The CDR3 spans 16 residues. Looked up from germline, CDR1 is PRHDT and CDR2 is FYEKMQ (reference sequence). The CDR3 spells CASSLGGGPFTGELFF. In DNA form, the CDR3 reads TGTGCCAGCAGCTTAGGCGGGGGGCCCTTCACCGGGGAGCTGTTTTTT.

V is TRBV5-6 and J is TRBJ2-7, with D unresolved. V was clipped by 0 bases and J by 2 bases, with 9 bases between them. Per the germline V gene, CDR1 is SGHDT and CDR2 is YYEEEE. This CDR3 comprises 14 residues. As DNA, the CDR3 is TGTGCCAGCAGCTTGGCGTATCTCCCCTACGAGCAGTACTTC. Translated: CASSLAYLPYEQYF.

The chain employs TRBV5-1 and TRBJ1-1; no clear D gene. The CDR3 spans 11 residues. CDR1 and CDR2 (germline): SGHRS, YFSETQ. V dropped 7 bases and J dropped 4 bases, with 8 bases sitting between them. This CDR3 reads CASGSGTEAFF. The CDR3 DNA sequence: TGCGCCAGCGGGTCAGGCACTGAAGCTTTCTTT.

This chain links TRBV18 with TRBJ2-7; 8 positions agree with TRBD1. Germline V gives CDR1 KGHSH, CDR2 LQKENI. The CDR3 consists of 14 residues. The V and J ends lost 8 bases and 7 bases, in that order; junction bases with no gene match: 13. CDR3: CASRRDRRSEEQYF. CDR3 DNA: TGTGCCAGCCGTAGGGACAGGAGGTCGGAAGAGCAGTACTTC.

This clone was observed a single time. V and J are TRBV6-5 and TRBJ1-1; tentative D call: TRBD1 (5 bases). In germline, CDR1 is MNHEY, CDR2 SVGAGI. Between the trimmed V and J ends, which lost 1 base and 1 base, there was a span of 7 bases. This CDR3 is built from 14 residues. CDR3 coding DNA: TGTGCCAGCAGTTACTTCAGGGCGAACACTGAAGCTTTCTTT. Translated, it gives CASSYFRANTEAFF.

The J gene is TRBJ2-3, the V gene TRBV7-6; 11 bases map to TRBD2. This CDR3 region has 19 residues. The germline V gene has CDR1 SGHVS and CDR2 FNYEAQ. Germline trimming cut 5 bases from V and 4 bases from J; bases unmatched to any gene: 17. In DNA, the CDR3 is TGTGCCAGCAGCCCACGAGGGGTAGCGGGGGGGCCTATTCCAGATACGCAGTATTTT. Translating it yields CASSPRGVAGGPIPDTQYF.

J is TRBJ1-1 and V is TRBV5-4, with D perhaps TRBD1 (5 bases). This CDR3 is 13 amino acids long. The V end lost 4 bases, the J end lost 3 bases, and 10 bases lay between the germline ends. Germline V CDR1 and CDR2: SGHNT, YYREEE (reference sequence). The CDR3 DNA sequence: TGTGCCAGCAGCCCCAGGGTTGACACTGAAGCTTTCTTT. Its translation: CASSPRVDTEAFF.

There are many counts of this clone. The genes are TRBV6-1 and TRBJ2-3; the match to TRBD2 covers 14 bases. The CDR3 has 15 residues. CDR1 is MNHNS, CDR2 SASEGT, per germline. Trimming removed 8 bases from V and 3 bases from J; junction bases left unmatched: 4. This CDR3 is CASLRLAGGTDTQYF. CDR3 nucleotides: TGTGCCAGCTTGCGACTAGCGGGGGGGACAGATACGCAGTATTTT.

Concerning this clone: An end of the junction does not agree with germline; a read error may underlie this. The chain employs TRBV13 and TRBJ1-6; 7 nucleotides line up with TRBD1. The CDR3 loop spans 14 amino acids. Germline CDR1 PRHDT, CDR2 FYEKMQ (reference sequence). In nucleotides, the CDR3 is TGTGCCAGCAGTTTAGACAGGGTCGGTTCACCCCTCCACTTT. Its protein is CASSLDRVGSPLHF.

The chain joins TRBV6-5 to TRBJ1-2; D is undetermined. Trimming cost V 3 bases and J 7 bases, with 18 bases left between them. The germline V gene has CDR1 MNHEY and CDR2 SVGAGI. The CDR3 has 15 residues. The CDR3 protein is CASSYTLLSGGGYTF. The CDR3 nucleotides read TGTGCCAGCAGTTATACCCTCCTAAGCGGTGGTGGCTACACCTTC.

This sequence joins TRBV5-1 and TRBJ1-3, with a possible D match to TRBD1 (5 bases). In germline, CDR1 is SGHRS, CDR2 YFSETQ. The CDR3 has 15 residues. V lost 1 base, J lost 2 bases, and 10 bases lay in between. CDR3 amino acids: CASSLLGGAGNTIYF. The CDR3, as DNA: TGCGCCAGCAGCTTGCTGGGGGGGGCTGGAAACACCATATATTTT.

This clone was recorded only once. The V call is TRBV6-4, the J call TRBJ2-5; no reliable D call. Germline CDR1 and CDR2: MRHNA and SNTAGT. The germline V and J ends were trimmed by 7 bases and 4 bases, with 22 bases remaining between them. The CDR3 spans 16 residues. The CDR3 nucleotides are TGTGCCAGCATCGGTTCGGGTTTTGGTCTCCCAGAGACCCAGTACTTC. Its protein product is CASIGSGFGLPETQYF.

The chain is built from TRBV18 and TRBJ2-5, with 13 bases aligning to TRBD2. Germline V lookup: CDR1 KGHSH, CDR2 LQKENI. The CDR3 runs to 16 residues. V was clipped by 4 bases and J by 3 bases; unmatched bases: 5. CDR3 nucleotide sequence: TGTGCCAGCTCACTCACGACTAGCGGGGGGAAAGAGACCCAGTACTTC. Its translation: CASSLTTSGGKETQYF.

V is TRBV11-2 and J is TRBJ2-1; TRBD1 matches 9 bases. The CDR3 covers 14 residues. V trimming: 4 bases; J trimming: 8 bases; junction bases outside the gene matches: 6. Per germline, CDR1 SGHAT and CDR2 FQNNGV. The CDR3 DNA reads as TGTGCCAGCAGCTGGGGGGACAGGGTTGATGAGCAGTTCTTC. Translation: CASSWGDRVDEQFF.

The V gene is TRBV10-3, the J gene TRBJ2-5; possible D gene TRBD2, 6 bases. The CDR3 is 14 residues long. Per the germline V gene, CDR1 is ENHRY and CDR2 is SYGVKD. Trimming left V 2 bases short and J 4 bases short, with 11 bases between. Written as DNA, the CDR3 is TGTGCCATCAGTGAGGGGCAGGGAGGAGAGACCCAGTACTTC. Amino acids: CAISEGQGGETQYF.

The DNA of the CDR3 is TGTGCCACCTCACCCGGGACAGGGAATGAAAAACTGTTTTTT. Translation: CATSPGTGNEKLFF. The chain combines TRBV10-3 with TRBJ1-4; 9 positions agree with TRBD1. The trim removed 10 bases at V and 5 bases at J, leaving 8 bases unmatched. CDR1 ENHRY and CDR2 SYGVKD come from the germline V gene. This CDR3 is built from 14 residues.

The V and J genes are TRBV6-6 and TRBJ1-6, with a tentative D call TRBD1 (5 bases). Trimming left V 0 bases short and J 10 bases short, with 13 bases between. The CDR3 has 15 amino acids. Germline lookup yields CDR1 MNHNY and CDR2 SVGAGI (reference sequence). The CDR3 protein is CASSYSLREVSPLHF. CDR3 DNA: TGTGCCAGCAGTTACTCTCTCAGGGAGGTATCACCCCTCCACTTT.

The J gene is TRBJ1-1, the V gene TRBV5-1; D not certain. Trimming shortened V by 0 bases and J by 1 base, and 13 bases separated the two germline ends. The CDR3 loop spans 16 amino acids. Per the germline V gene, CDR1 is SGHRS and CDR2 is YFSETQ. CDR3: CASSLEGRAGNTEAFF. The CDR3 DNA is TGCGCCAGCAGCTTGGAAGGGCGAGCGGGGAACACTGAAGCTTTCTTT.

The chain couples TRBV10-2 to TRBJ2-7; 11 bases map to TRBD2. The V gene end was trimmed by 7 bases and the J gene end by 0 bases; junction bases not matched to a gene: 2. Germline lookup yields CDR1 WSHSY and CDR2 SAAADI. The CDR3 is 14 residues long. The CDR3 spells CASKLAGGSYEQYF. The CDR3 DNA sequence: TGCGCCAGCAAGCTAGCGGGGGGCTCCTACGAGCAGTACTTC.

J is TRBJ1-1 and V is TRBV13, with TRBD1 identical over 7 bases. Germline lookup yields CDR1 PRHDT and CDR2 FYEKMQ (reference sequence). V lost 5 bases and J lost 4; bases outside the gene matches: 4. This CDR3 region has 13 residues. CDR3 coding DNA: TGTGCCAGCAGCCCAGGGGGGATCACTGAAGCTTTCTTT. This gives the protein CASSPGGITEAFF.